These 22 T cell receptor beta chains share one sample of origin, sequenced in a study of T cell repertoires in aging, cancer and after chemotherapy. TCR beta rearrangements were amplified from peripheral blood genomic DNA. Multiplex touch-down PCR with TRB-A/B primers amplified rearranged V-D-J TRB sequences. MiXCR, run by TCRdb on the multiplex PCR reads, gives a single entry per CDR3 protein. The sample lists 600 to 950 distinct CDR3 sequences; roughly 72% were seen once. The sequenced sample was blood. The source is a human donor with a blood cancer.

V is TRBV29-1 and J is TRBJ2-3, with 11 nucleotides matching TRBD1. CDR3 size: 19 residues. The V gene end was trimmed by 5 bases and the J gene end by 3 bases; junction bases not matched to a gene: 19. The germline CDR1 and CDR2 sequences are SQVTM and ANQGSEA. The CDR3 protein is CSVLRWGTGGPQRTDTQYF. Here the CDR3 DNA reads TGCAGCGTTCTAAGGTGGGGGACAGGGGGTCCTCAACGAACAGATACGCAGTATTTT.

This clonotype was recorded a few times. This sequence joins TRBV6-5 and TRBJ2-2; D is unresolved. Trimming cost V 6 bases and J 5 bases, with 10 bases left between them. The CDR3 is 13 amino acids. Germline V lookup: CDR1 MNHEY, CDR2 SVGAGI. CDR3 coding DNA: TGTGCCAGCAGACGCGGAAGTACCGGGGAGCTGTTTTTT. Its translation is CASRRGSTGELFF.

V usage is TRBV10-2 and J usage is TRBJ1-2; D may be TRBD1 (5 bases). Germline CDR1 is WSHSY and CDR2 is SAAADI. The CDR3 consists of 17 residues. Trimming took 7 bases from V and 0 from J, leaving 21 bases between them. The CDR3 DNA reads TGCGCCAGCAACAGTGGTAGGGGCGGGCTTTCTAACTATGGCTACACCTTC. This translates into CASNSGRGGLSNYGYTF.

This chain joins TRBV6-1 and TRBJ2-5; D gene uncertain. Trimming took off 7 bases at V and 2 bases at J, with 5 bases between the two ends. The CDR3 runs to 11 residues. Germline V gene sequence: CDR1 MNHNS, CDR2 SASEGT. The CDR3 region has the DNA TGTGCCAGCATGGGACAAGAGACCCAGTACTTC. Amino acids: CASMGQETQYF.

A note on this clonotype: A read error may produce the germline difference seen at one junction end. The chain couples TRBV27 to TRBJ2-3, with D perhaps matching TRBD2 (5 bases). The V gene's germline CDR1 is MNHEY and CDR2 SMNVEV (reference sequence). CDR3 length: 15 amino acids. The CDR3 DNA reads TGTGCCAGCAGTCAGCGGCACCCCTTCACAGATACGCAGTATTTC. Residues: CASSQRHPFTDTQYF.

The chain carries TRBV29-1 and TRBJ2-2; D unresolved. Looked up from germline, CDR1 is SQVTM and CDR2 is ANQGSEA. The germline V and J ends were trimmed by 4 bases and 8 bases, with 29 bases remaining between them. This CDR3 has 18 amino acids. CDR3 protein: CSVGHGFLTVVRWGELFF. DNA of the CDR3: TGCAGCGTTGGGCACGGCTTTCTGACCGTCGTAAGATGGGGGGAGCTGTTTTTT.

This clonotype was seen just once. This chain joins TRBV27 and TRBJ1-1; the D is unclear. Germline V gives CDR1 MNHEY, CDR2 SMNVEV (reference sequence). The CDR3 is 14 amino acids. The germline V and J ends were trimmed by 5 bases and 0 bases, with 10 bases remaining between them. CDR3 sequence reads: CASSVVVLNTEAFF. The CDR3 DNA reads TGTGCCAGCAGTGTGGTGGTGCTGAACACTGAAGCTTTCTTT.

The gene calls are TRBV24-1 and TRBJ2-3, with 14 bases that match TRBD2. This CDR3 comprises 16 residues. The J segment lost 6 bases and the V segment lost 1 base, leaving 2 bases of the junction unmatched. Germline assignment: CDR1 KGHDR and CDR2 SFDVKD. The CDR3 DNA follows: TGTGCCACCAGTGATTTAGGACTAGCGGGGGGTGATACGCAGTATTTT. Amino acid sequence: CATSDLGLAGGDTQYF.

This clonotype is deemed large. The chain employs TRBV20-1 and TRBJ1-2; D remains ambiguous. The CDR3 contains 17 residues. Germline V gene sequence: CDR1 DFQATT, CDR2 SNEGSKA (reference sequence). V lost 0 bases, J lost 6 bases, and 23 bases lay in between. CDR3 DNA sequence: TGCAGTGCTAGAGATCTGGCAGTGGGCAGCGGTTCGCATGGCTACACCTTC. It yields the protein CSARDLAVGSGSHGYTF.

V and J are TRBV6-1 and TRBJ1-2; the D gene is possibly TRBD1 (5 bases). Germline V gives CDR1 MNHNS, CDR2 SASEGT. Deletions cut 5 bases from V and 2 bases from J, with 12 bases between. This CDR3 is built from 14 residues. For the CDR3, the DNA is TGTGCCAGCAGTTCGCGACAGATCAACTATGGCTACACCTTC. This codes for CASSSRQINYGYTF.

The V and J genes are TRBV19 and TRBJ2-3; weak D call: TRBD1 (6 bases). This CDR3 region has 15 residues. The germline V gene encodes CDR1 LNHDA and CDR2 SQIVND (reference sequence). Trimming left V 8 bases short and J 1 base short, with 16 bases between. The CDR3 bases are TGTGCCAGTGCCCCTTACAGGGACGGCACAGATACGCAGTATTTT. It translates to CASAPYRDGTDTQYF.

With regard to this clonotype: Compared with germline, one end of the junction differs, possibly owing to a read error. The rearrangement uses TRBV10-2 and TRBJ2-1; D is perhaps TRBD2 (5 bases). The CDR3 loop spans 13 amino acids. Germline CDR1 WSHSY, CDR2 SAAADI. The CDR3, as DNA: TGTGCCATCAGTGAGGGATTTTTGAATGAGCAGTTCTTC. Translated, it gives CAISEGFLNEQFF.

This chain uses TRBV19 with TRBJ1-1; unclear D gene. Trimming took off 6 bases at V and 9 bases at J, with 20 bases between the two ends. This CDR3 region has 14 residues. Germline V lookup: CDR1 LNHDA, CDR2 SQIVND (reference sequence). CDR3 sequence reads: CASSLSMRAVQAFF. The CDR3 DNA reads TGTGCCAGTAGCTTATCAATGCGGGCCGTGCAAGCTTTCTTT.

This clonotype was observed a handful of times. The chain has TRBV29-1 and TRBJ1-4; no firm D call. Trimming removed 0 bases at V and 7 bases at J, with 21 bases between. The CDR3 totals 17 residues. Germline CDR1 SQVTM, CDR2 ANQGSEA. The CDR3 protein is CSVEDLSGRASGEKLFF. CDR3 nucleotide sequence: TGCAGCGTTGAAGATCTTAGTGGTAGGGCGTCGGGTGAAAAACTGTTTTTT.

CDR3 DNA: TGTGCCAGCAGCTTGAATGTACAGGCCTATGGCTACACCTTC. Its translation: CASSLNVQAYGYTF. The V and J genes are TRBV11-1 and TRBJ1-2; D may be TRBD1 (5 bases). Trimming removed 3 bases from V and 4 bases from J, with 12 bases in between. The CDR3 length is 14 residues. The germline V gene encodes CDR1 SGHAT and CDR2 FQDESV (reference sequence).

This clonotype was seen once. At one end, the junction sequence differs from germline, possibly due to a read error. The V call is TRBV4-1, the J call TRBJ1-1; the D gene is possibly TRBD1 (5 bases). The CDR3 runs 12 residues. Germline CDR1 reads MGHRA; CDR2 reads YSYEKL. The CDR3 spells CASSQTDNEAFF. The CDR3 DNA is TGTGCCAGCAGCCAGACGGACAACGAAGCTTTCTTT.

The CDR3: CASSLDATNEKLFF. In DNA, the CDR3 is TGTGCCAGCAGCCTGGACGCAACTAATGAAAAACTGTTTTTT. The gene calls are TRBV6-5 and TRBJ1-4; the D is unclear. The CDR3 consists of 14 residues. Germline V CDR1 and CDR2: MNHEY, SVGAGI. V gave up 6 bases and J gave up 0 bases, with 8 bases separating them.

CDR3 sequence (DNA): TGCAGCGTTGAACCCAGGAGCAACTATGGCTACACCTTC. It yields the protein CSVEPRSNYGYTF. The gene calls are TRBV29-1 and TRBJ1-2; the D is unclear. From germline, CDR1 is SQVTM and CDR2 ANQGSEA. The CDR3 runs 13 residues. V dropped 2 bases and J dropped 2 bases, with 9 bases sitting between them.

This clonotype was seen a handful of times. The chain joins TRBV29-1 to TRBJ1-2; D is unclear. V was shortened by 3 bases and J by 8 bases, with 22 bases between the two germline ends. This CDR3 is 15 amino acids long. The germline V gene has CDR1 SQVTM and CDR2 ANQGSEA. The CDR3 DNA sequence: TGCAGCGTTGAGGCCCGTGGGTGGCCCGAATCCGGCTACACCTTC. Its translation is CSVEARGWPESGYTF.

CDR3 region: CASSLQGVSDTSTDTQYF. The CDR3 DNA follows: TGTGCCAGCAGCCTCCAGGGGGTGTCCGACACTAGCACAGATACGCAGTATTTT. The chain employs TRBV4-2 and TRBJ2-3, with 7 bases fitting TRBD1. J was trimmed by 0 bases and V by 4 bases; bases with no gene match: 13. CDR3 length equals 18 residues. Germline V gene sequence: CDR1 LGHNA, CDR2 YNFKEQ.

By sample share, this clonotype is medium-sized. The chain uses TRBV20-1 and TRBJ2-7; TRBD2 aligns across 9 bases. Trimming cost V 5 bases and J 2 bases; bases outside gene matches: 16. Per the germline V gene, CDR1 is DFQATT and CDR2 is SNEGSKA (reference sequence). This CDR3 comprises 17 residues. DNA of the CDR3: TGCAGTGCTGATCCCCCAGCCGGTAGCGGGGGCCCCTACGAGCAGTACTTC. It is translated as CSADPPAGSGGPYEQYF.

The chain is built from TRBV12-3 or TRBV12-4 and TRBJ1-1; D gene unclear. The CDR3 length is 13 residues. Trimming took off 6 bases at V and 1 base at J, with 9 bases between the two ends. The DNA for the CDR3 is TGTGCCAGCAGCCCTATTAAGAACACTGAAGCTTTCTTT. It yields the protein CASSPIKNTEAFF.